This TCR beta chain comes out of a study of shared clonotypes between healthy human individuals. Looking at the study overall: The cohort had two women and a few men, ages 18 to 49. Findings and limits, study-wide: On the whole, naive subsets had larger estimated richness than memory subsets had. It was the few donors that limited the genetic and exposure-history diversity represented.

Trimming left V 5 bases short and J 2 bases short, with 11 bases between. The germline V gene encodes CDR1 MNHEY and CDR2 SMNVEV (reference sequence). CDR3 size: 14 residues. At a deep level, the assay was run. Only in-frame clones appear in the TCRdb table, and some are missing; sequencing was by immunoSEQ multiplex PCR. The sample lists some 580,000 clones; almost 97% were seen once. Comments on this clone: Its antigen is not identified.

The chain links TRBV27 to TRBJ2-3, with D uncertain. The TCR comes from a woman in her 30s in good health. The specimen was naive CD4+ T cells sorted from blood. Subset defined: CD45RA+ positively selected. The CDR3: CASSRGPHTDTQYF. CDR3 DNA sequence: TGTGCCAGCAGTCGAGGACCACACACAGATACGCAGTATTTT.